Presented here are 2 T cell receptor beta chains from one specimen sequenced in a study of T cell changes during pregnancy in multiple sclerosis. Using immunoSEQ multiplex PCR, the repertoire was profiled, and TCRdb retains in-frame clones only, with some absent. The data contain around 100,000 clones, approximately 92% of them singletons. The sample here was peripheral blood, taken after pregnancy. The receptors shown here come from a female donor with multiple sclerosis, enrolled in a pregnancy study.

The genes are TRBV5-6 and TRBJ1-2; 8 nucleotides agree with TRBD1. The germline CDR1 and CDR2 sequences are SGHDT and YYEEEE. Trimming cost V 0 bases and J 7 bases; bases outside gene matches: 8. The CDR3 has 15 residues. The CDR3 nucleotides read TGTGCCAGCAGCTTGGACCCAGGGGGCGCGTTTGGCTACACCTTC. Residues: CASSLDPGGAFGYTF.

The J gene is TRBJ1-1, the V gene TRBV6-5; TRBD1 is a possible D gene (5 bases). The V end lost 0 bases, the J end lost 1 base, and 12 bases lay between the germline ends. This CDR3 contains 16 residues. Germline V gene lookup returns CDR1 MNHEY and CDR2 SVGAGI. CDR3 nucleotide sequence: TGTGCCAGCAGTTACTCAAGGGGTGGACGGAACACTGAAGCTTTCTTT. Its translation: CASSYSRGGRNTEAFF.